This TCR beta chain comes out of a study of blood T cell repertoires in COVID-19. Overall study: PBMCs, B-cell-depleted T cells, or T cells were the source of the cDNA or gDNA that made up the material.

The data were produced by immunoSEQ multiplex PCR, yet TCRdb's version contains in-frame clones alone and is incomplete. The sample lists 300,000 to 450,000 clones; 81% were seen once. In germline, CDR1 is SGHTS, CDR2 YDEGEE. The CDR3 length is 13 residues. Trimming took off 4 bases at V and 7 bases at J, with 14 bases between the two ends. Sequencing was done on a sample of peripheral blood. This rearrangement joins TRBV5-8 to TRBJ1-2; D remains ambiguous. This TCR came from a human donor with acute or convalescent COVID-19. The donor label of this sample is uncertain. The CDR3 loop is CASSPRRRGGYTF. As DNA, the CDR3 is TGTGCCAGCAGCCCCCGGAGACGAGGTGGCTACACCTTC.